This T cell receptor beta chain was identified during a study of T cells expressing NK-cell markers (dated by TCRdb to the early 2020s). Background on the whole study: In sorted CD3+CD56+NKG2C+, CD3+CD56+NKG2C- and CD3+CD56-NKG2C+ T-cell subsets from about eight donors, TCR beta-chain repertoires were profiled. Among the eight sequenced donors, seven were HCMV-seropositive and one was HCMV-seronegative. The eight sequenced donors were randomly selected healthy volunteers, three men and five women. The libraries were sequenced on Illumina HiSeq 2000/2500, MiSeq or NextSeq, producing 2 x 150 bp reads. Here is what the overall study found, with its caveats: In six donors, the dominant CD3+CD56+NKG2C+ clonotypes ranked among the top 10 CD8+ clonotypes, making up about 1.0-8% of CD8+ T cells. Whether the expanded NKG2C-expressing T cell clones were specific for HCMV antigens was left unclear. Those dominant clonotypes were again the most abundant among CD3+CD56-NKG2C+ cells in a handful of donors, at about 25-60.1%.

The germline V gene provides CDR1 SQVTM and CDR2 ANQGSEA. From cysteine to phenylalanine, the CDR3 is 17 amino acids long. The DNA sequence is not available. About this clonotype: Its antigen target is currently unknown.

For sequencing, an Illumina HiSeq 2000 was employed. TCR beta cDNA libraries were prepared using 5'RACE template switching, which introduced a universal primer site and unique molecular identifiers. Synthesis of cDNA was primed from the TCR beta constant segment and was followed by two consecutive PCR amplification steps. Per the original workflow: MIGEC was used to demultiplex reads and group the reads by UMI, and MiTCR was used to assemble and quantify clonotypes. To exclude erroneous sequences, only TCR cDNA sequences supported by at least two reads were retained. The tcR package was used for downstream repertoire analysis, and clonotypes were matched across fractions by CDR3 nucleotide sequence plus V segment. VDJmatch was used to annotate antigen specificity against VDJdb, with one amino acid substitution in CDR3 allowed. Reads reprocessed by TCRdb are summarized as one entry per CDR3 protein sequence, and DNA is absent. The V and J calls reflect TCRdb's pipeline rather than the authors' work. This specimen's table enumerates 500,000 or so distinct CDR3 sequences. The ten largest clones represent approximately 3.6% of the sample.

To determine HCMV serostatus, a commercial ELISA kit was used to detect HCMV-specific IgG in serum. Ficoll density gradient centrifugation was used to isolate peripheral blood mononuclear cells from blood. The sequence was collected from a man aged 18 to 29 in good health. Donor details come from another sample of the same person, matched by shared clones. The chain links TRBV29-1 with TRBJ2-3; TCRdb outputs TRBD2, but without DNA this stays unchecked. Sequences were obtained from blood T cells: a sorted CD56 or NKG2C T cell subset, CD4+ or CD8+ T cells, or bulk PBMC T cells (not recorded which). The CDR3 reads as follows: CSVDSVVLAGRPDTQYF.